This passage covers 21 T cell receptor beta chains from one sample sequenced in a study of T cell clusters in autoimmune cytopenias. TRB was amplified by touch-down multiplex PCR, primer pools A and B combined. TCRdb re-called the multiplex PCR reads; one entry per CDR3 protein, DNA not given. The sample spans several thousand distinct CDR3 sequences; the ten largest clones claim approximately 50%. TRB amplification used approximately 270 ng of peripheral blood genomic DNA. These sequences were also reported in another study, on T cell repertoires in aging, cancer and after chemotherapy.

The sequenced sample consisted of peripheral blood. The origin of the receptors is a human donor in good health.

V and J are TRBV5-6 and TRBJ2-4; the D gene TCRdb calls, TRBD1, cannot be checked with no DNA. There are 14 residues in the CDR3. Germline V gene sequence: CDR1 SGHDT, CDR2 YYEEEE. The CDR3 protein is CASSPTQGAHIQYF.

V usage is TRBV7-9 and J usage is TRBJ1-4; as DNA is missing, the TRBD1 call by TCRdb cannot be tested. This CDR3 is 15 amino acids long. Germline V CDR1 and CDR2: SEHNR, FQNEAQ (reference sequence). The CDR3 spells CASSLGSRVGEKLFF.

V usage is TRBV28 and J usage is TRBJ1-5; TCRdb proposes TRBD1, but this gene call is untestable without DNA. This CDR3 contains 17 residues. The V gene's germline CDR1 is MDHEN and CDR2 SYDVKM. The CDR3 loop is CASSFPGPRQINQPQHF.

The V gene is TRBV5-6, the J gene TRBJ2-5; with no DNA, the TCRdb D assignment of TRBD2 cannot be verified. The CDR3 is 17 residues long. Germline CDR1 is SGHDT and CDR2 is YYEEEE. This CDR3 reads CASSLETEGGPQETQYF.

This clonotype is called medium-sized based on its frequency. The chain carries TRBV15 and TRBJ2-6; the D call of TRBD1 rests on TCRdb alone, since no DNA is present to check it. Looked up from germline, CDR1 is LNHNV and CDR2 is YYDKDF (reference sequence). This CDR3 is 16 amino acids long. The CDR3 here is CATSREQDSGANVLTF.

This rearrangement joins TRBV29-1 to TRBJ1-4; checking the TCRdb D call of TRBD1 is not possible without DNA. From germline, CDR1 is SQVTM and CDR2 ANQGSEA. The CDR3 sequence is 13 residues long. The CDR3 sequence: CSAKQGTNEKLFF.

The gene calls are TRBV5-5 and TRBJ2-1; TCRdb's D call of TRBD1 is untestable without DNA. The CDR3 is 15 residues long. CDR1 and CDR2 from the germline V gene are SGHKS and YYEKEE (reference sequence). CDR3 in amino acids: CASSSGTGRWGEQFF.

The rearrangement links TRBV30 to TRBJ2-3; no DNA is available, so the TRBD2 call from TCRdb remains unchecked. CDR1 and CDR2 from the germline V gene are GTSNPN and SVGIG (reference sequence). The CDR3 length is 15 residues. CDR3 sequence: CAWSVRGRYTDTQYF. The whole variable domain, remainder taken from reference TRBV30 and TRBJ2-3, is SQTIHQWPATLVQPVGSPLSLECTVEGTSNPNLYWYRQAAGRGLQLLFYSVGIGQISSEVPQNLSASRPQDRQFILSSKKLLLSDSGFYLCAWSVRGRYTDTQYFGPGTRLTVL.

The V gene is TRBV27, the J gene TRBJ1-1; lacking DNA, the TRBD1 call made by TCRdb goes unchecked. The CDR3 runs 14 residues. CDR1 is MNHEY and CDR2 is SMNVEV in the germline V gene (reference sequence). CDR3 in amino acids: CASSPASPGAEAFF.

CDR3 region: CASSLRLAGVDTQYF. The chain couples TRBV13 to TRBJ2-3; TCRdb indicates TRBD2, and absent DNA this call remains unverified. The CDR3 totals 15 residues. The germline V gene encodes CDR1 PRHDT and CDR2 FYEKMQ (reference sequence).

Judged by frequency, this clonotype is medium-sized (0.01 to 0.1%). The V call is TRBV6-5, the J call TRBJ2-5; no DNA is available, so the TRBD1 call from TCRdb remains unchecked. Germline V gives CDR1 MNHEY, CDR2 SVGAGI. The CDR3 loop spans 16 amino acids. The CDR3: CASSYEFRGHQETQYF.

This clonotype shows up as medium-sized (0.01 to 0.1%) by frequency. The rearrangement uses TRBV11-1 and TRBJ2-7; TCRdb outputs TRBD1, but without DNA this stays unchecked. The CDR3 is made up of 17 amino acids. Germline values: CDR1 SGHAT, CDR2 FQDESV (reference sequence). The CDR3 loop reads CASSPMGTGGYNDEQYF.

This clonotype is classed as medium-sized by frequency. The V and J genes are TRBV7-9 and TRBJ2-1; there is no DNA to check the TCRdb D call of TRBD1. Germline-derived CDR1 and CDR2 are SEHNR and FQNEAQ (reference sequence). The CDR3 runs to 16 residues. The CDR3 here is CASSRIGDLSYNEQFF. The variable domain in full, completed from reference TRBV7-9 and TRBJ2-1, reads DTGVSQNPRHKITKRGQNVTFRCDPISEHNRLYWYRQTLGQGPEFLTYFQNEAQLEKSRLLSDRFSAERPKGSFSTLEIQRTEQGDSAMYLCASSRIGDLSYNEQFFGPGTRLTVL.

This clonotype is called medium-sized based on its frequency. This chain joins TRBV29-1 and TRBJ2-7; the TCRdb call, TRBD1, lacks DNA for checking. The CDR3 is made up of 12 amino acids. CDR1 and CDR2 (germline): SQVTM, ANQGSEA. The CDR3 sequence: CSTQGSSYEQYF.

This clonotype is classed as medium-sized (0.01 to 0.1%) by frequency. The chain is built from TRBV15 and TRBJ2-1. Germline loops: CDR1 LNHNV, CDR2 YYDKDF (reference sequence). The CDR3 is 12 residues long. CDR3 residues: CATSRDYNEQFF.

This chain joins TRBV27 and TRBJ2-3; the D call of TRBD2 rests on TCRdb alone, since no DNA is present to check it. The CDR3 sequence is 23 residues long. Germline-derived CDR1 and CDR2 are MNHEY and SMNVEV (reference sequence). The CDR3: CASSLSPLAWPTPTSGQTDTQYF.

The rearrangement joins TRBV6-5 to TRBJ2-3; without DNA, the TCRdb call of TRBD2 cannot be checked. This CDR3 comprises 16 residues. The germline V gene has CDR1 MNHEY and CDR2 SVGAGI. CDR3 sequence reads: CASSYLLAGAQDTQYF.

The rearrangement joins TRBV30 to TRBJ2-2; TCRdb lists TRBD2, though no DNA is available to test this call. The germline V gene has CDR1 GTSNPN and CDR2 SVGIG (reference sequence). The CDR3 is 13 amino acids. CDR3 residues: CAWRGLNTGELFF.

V gene TRBV7-6 combines with J gene TRBJ2-7; TCRdb returns TRBD1, unconfirmable since there is no DNA. Germline lookup yields CDR1 SGHVS and CDR2 FNYEAQ. The CDR3 is 14 amino acids. The CDR3 protein is CASSTRTGEYEQYF. The full variable domain, in which reference TRBV7-6 and TRBJ2-7 provide the parts outside the CDR3, is GAGVSQSPRYKVTKRGQDVALRCDPISGHVSLYWYRQALGQGPEFLTYFNYEAQQDKSGLPNDRFSAERPEGSISTLTIQRTEQRDSAMYRCASSTRTGEYEQYFGPGTRLTVT.

The chain is built from TRBV12-3 or TRBV12-4 and TRBJ2-2; TCRdb gives TRBD1 as the D gene, but with no DNA this cannot be confirmed. The CDR3 spans 15 residues. The chain's CDR3 is CASNLSGEGTGELFF.

The chain carries TRBV5-5 and TRBJ2-7. The germline V gene has CDR1 SGHKS and CDR2 YYEKEE (reference sequence). The CDR3 runs to 13 residues. CDR3 loop: CASSLRDSYEQYF.